This T cell receptor (beta chain) derives from a study of blood T cells in healthy people across ages. This clonotype was seen just once. Its ends do not fully match the called genes, so a read error is possible. Sample-barcoded 5' priming and a J-beta primer mix drove a second PCR of roughly 7 to 11 cycles. A template-switch adaptor that had 12 random nucleotides put a tag on each cDNA molecule. TCRdb recomputed calls from the 5' RACE reads with MiXCR, one row per CDR3 protein. The repertoire holds 890,000 or so distinct CDR3 sequences, with approximately 65% as singletons. The CDR3 covers 18 residues. Germline V gives CDR1 DFQATT, CDR2 SNEGSKA (reference sequence).

This clonotype was obtained from a man aged 25-40 years in good health. Sequenced: blood. This chain uses TRBV20-1 with TRBJ1-6; weak D call: TRBD1 (6 bases). As DNA, the CDR3 is TGCAGTGCTAGAGATATCCCAGGGGCGTTCTCGCTAAATTCACTCCTCCACTTT. Translated, it gives CSARDIPGAFSLNSLLHF.